The 18 T cell receptor beta chains below were found in one sample sequenced in a study of blood T cells in healthy people across ages. A second PCR, run for roughly 7 to 12 cycles, used a sample-barcoded 5' primer plus a J-beta primer mix. One entry per CDR3 protein results from TCRdb running MiXCR on the 5' RACE reads. The sample shows about 650,000 distinct CDR3 sequences, around 32% of them seen only once. The sample comprised blood. The receptors come from an elderly woman in good health.

This clonotype was detected only a few times. This rearrangement joins TRBV7-2 to TRBJ2-7; D possibly corresponds to TRBD1 (6 bases). The CDR3 is 14 residues long. In germline, CDR1 is SGHTA, CDR2 FQGNSA. Trimming cost V 4 bases and J 3 bases, with 13 bases left between them. The CDR3 DNA is TGTGCCAGCAGCTCCGGACAGAGATGCTACGAGCAGTACTTC. It encodes CASSSGQRCYEQYF.

The rearrangement joins TRBV5-1 to TRBJ2-7; 10 nucleotides match TRBD1. The CDR3 totals 16 residues. V dropped 2 bases and J dropped 6; count of bases not matched to a gene: 11. From germline, CDR1 is SGHRS and CDR2 YFSETQ. CDR3 residues: CASSLDRGTGECEQYF. The CDR3 bases are TGCGCCAGCAGCTTAGACCGTGGGACAGGGGAGTGCGAGCAGTACTTC.

This clonotype was seen more than once but under ten times. Since a much larger clone is just one base distant, this may be a read error. The gene calls are TRBV10-3 and TRBJ2-7; TRBD2 is a possible D gene (7 bases). The CDR3 covers 13 residues. The germline V gene encodes CDR1 ENHRY and CDR2 SYGVKD. V lost 5 bases and J 7 bases, leaving 15 bases between the germline ends. In DNA, the CDR3 is TGTGCCATCAGTCGGGGGGCGGGTAATGAGCAGTACTTC. It yields the protein CAISRGAGNEQYF.

This chain links TRBV7-2 with TRBJ1-6; D unclear. Germline lookup yields CDR1 SGHTA and CDR2 FQGNSA. Trimming removed 1 base at V and 9 bases at J, with 7 bases between. The CDR3 contains 13 residues. The CDR3 nucleotides are TGTGCCAGCAGCTTAGACGGGGTTTCACCCCTCCACTTT. Amino acids: CASSLDGVSPLHF. The full variable domain, its missing parts supplied by reference TRBV7-2 and TRBJ1-6, is GAGVSQSPSNKVTEKGKDVELRCDPISGHTALYWYRQSLGQGLEFLIYFQGNSAPDKSGLPSDRFSAERTGGSVSTLTIQRTQQEDSAVYLCASSLDGVSPLHFGNGTRLTVT.

The chain carries TRBV21-1 and TRBJ1-3. TRBV21-1 is noted as a pseudogene. The CDR3 is made up of 16 amino acids. CDR3 residues: CASSKSPSYSGNTIYF. CDR3 nucleotides: TGTGCCAGCAGCAAAAGTCCAAGCTACTCTGGAAACACCATATATTTT.

The chain combines TRBV30 with TRBJ1-5; D is perhaps TRBD1 (5 bases). The CDR3 spans 14 residues. Trimming cost V 3 bases and J 6 bases, with 15 bases left between them. Germline-derived CDR1 and CDR2 are GTSNPN and SVGIG (reference sequence). Here the CDR3 DNA reads TGTGCCTGGAGGGGACCCGGAGGCAGTCAGCCCCAGCATTTT. Its protein is CAWRGPGGSQPQHF.

About this clonotype: This may be a read error: a much more frequent sequence differs by one nucleotide. This CDR3 is missing its conserved last phenylalanine or tryptophan, likely due to a read error. This chain links TRBV6-1 with TRBJ2-5; D possibly corresponds to TRBD2 (6 bases). Germline V gene data show CDR1 as MNHNS and CDR2 as SASEGT. The CDR3 sequence is 15 residues long. V lost 5 bases and J 5 bases, leaving 18 bases between the germline ends. The CDR3 loop reads CASSSIWGTQETQYV. The CDR3 nucleotides read TGTGCCAGCAGTTCAATTTGGGGGACTCAGGAGACCCAGTACGTC.

Ten or more counts support this clonotype. The chain has TRBV20-1 and TRBJ2-3, with 8 bases identical to TRBD2. With V trimmed by 1 base and J by 2 bases, 11 bases remained unmatched. The CDR3 extends over 17 amino acids. CDR1 DFQATT and CDR2 SNEGSKA come from the germline V gene (reference sequence). The CDR3 loop reads CSARVGSGAPNTDTQYF. In nucleotides, the CDR3 is TGCAGTGCTAGAGTGGGTAGCGGGGCGCCCAACACAGATACGCAGTATTTT.

There are many counts of this clonotype. J is TRBJ1-2 and V is TRBV2; 8 nucleotides match TRBD1. Looked up from germline, CDR1 is SNHLY and CDR2 is FYNNEI. The V and J ends lost 8 bases and 10 bases, in that order; junction bases with no gene match: 15. CDR3 length: 14 amino acids. CDR3 in amino acids: CASGNLRGHKVYTF. CDR3 DNA: TGTGCCAGCGGGAACCTCAGGGGGCATAAGGTCTACACCTTC.

The chain has TRBV6-5 and TRBJ2-1; TRBD2 aligns across 7 bases. Trimming took 8 bases from V and 1 from J; bases not matched to a gene: 8. The CDR3 runs 15 residues. The germline CDR1 and CDR2 sequences are MNHEY and SVGAGI. The CDR3 DNA reads as TGTGCCAGCCACGCAGCTAGCGGATCCTACAATGAGCAGTTCTTC. Its translation: CASHAASGSYNEQFF.

V usage is TRBV29-1 and J usage is TRBJ2-7, with TRBD1 matching over 7 bases. V lost 6 bases and J lost 0; bases outside the gene matches: 5. Germline values: CDR1 SQVTM, CDR2 ANQGSEA. This CDR3 comprises 13 residues. The CDR3 sequence: CSVQQGTSYEQYF. The DNA for the CDR3 is TGCAGCGTACAACAGGGGACCTCCTACGAGCAGTACTTC.

This clonotype was seen at least ten times. V gene TRBV20-1 combines with J gene TRBJ2-1, with unresolved D. The length of the CDR3 is 11 residues. The V gene lost 5 bases and the J gene lost 10 bases, with 12 bases spanning the gap. Germline values: CDR1 DFQATT, CDR2 SNEGSKA (reference sequence). This CDR3 is CSAGYKSEQFF. DNA for the CDR3: TGCAGTGCTGGCTACAAAAGCGAGCAGTTCTTC.

This clonotype appeared once. The V gene is TRBV6-6, the J gene TRBJ1-5, with a possible D match to TRBD1 (5 bases). The CDR3 loop spans 16 amino acids. Trimming cost V 6 bases and J 3 bases, with 18 bases left between them. Germline V gives CDR1 MNHNY, CDR2 SVGAGI (reference sequence). The DNA of the CDR3 is TGTGCCAGCAGCCCACGTACAGGATATAACAATCAGCCCCAGCATTTT. It yields the protein CASSPRTGYNNQPQHF.

This clonotype was picked up a small number of times. V and J are TRBV20-1 and TRBJ2-1, with 11 positions matching TRBD2. The J call is doubtful: the DNA matches TRBJ2-7 better. Germline values: CDR1 DFQATT, CDR2 SNEGSKA (reference sequence). The CDR3 is 18 residues long. The CDR3 coding sequence is TGCAGTGCCAGTAGACTAGCGGGGACTCTAGGGTCCTACAATGAGCAGTACTTC. This sequence encodes CSASRLAGTLGSYNEQYF.

This clonotype was seen at least ten times. This chain connects TRBV20-1 to TRBJ2-5; the match to TRBD2 covers 15 bases. From germline, CDR1 is DFQATT and CDR2 SNEGSKA (reference sequence). V trimming: 5 bases; J trimming: 11 bases; junction bases outside the gene matches: 9. CDR3 length: 14 residues. CDR3 coding DNA: TGCAGTGCTCCCCCCAGGGGGACTAGCGGGGGGCAGTACTTC. Translating it yields CSAPPRGTSGGQYF.

V gene TRBV27 combines with J gene TRBJ1-1; D not resolved. Germline lookup yields CDR1 MNHEY and CDR2 SMNVEV (reference sequence). This CDR3 is 12 amino acids long. V gave up 3 bases and J gave up 7 bases, with 9 bases separating them. This CDR3 is CASSFTGLEAFF. Written as DNA, the CDR3 is TGTGCCAGCAGTTTTACTGGACTTGAAGCTTTCTTT.

A remark on this clonotype: A read error is possible here, since a much larger clone lies one base away. CDR3 in DNA: TGCAGTGCTCGACCGACAGGGCAGAGCAATCAGTCCCAGCATTTT. Its translation is CSARPTGQSNQSQHF. The chain is built from TRBV20-1 and TRBJ1-5; the match to TRBD1 covers 7 bases. The germline V gene has CDR1 DFQATT and CDR2 SNEGSKA (reference sequence). The CDR3 runs 15 residues.

On this clonotype itself: A read error may be the cause here, since a much bigger clone is one base away. It is unclear where the CDR3 begins or ends on the DNA, so no DNA is shown, and the CDR3 is as TCRdb lists it. This chain uses TRBV5-1 with TRBJ1-1; the table names TRBD1, a call not compared with the DNA. The CDR3 spans 15 residues, counting both ends. From germline, CDR1 is SGHRS and CDR2 YFSETQ. CDR3 region: CASSPSVAGGTEAFF.